This TCR beta chain stems from a study of T cells expressing NK-cell markers. A remark on this clonotype: As yet, its antigen is unknown.

Overall study findings and caveats: In about six donors, dominant CD3+CD56+NKG2C+ clones formed about 1.0-7.0% of CD8+ cells. These clonotypes, the leaders elsewhere, also led the CD3+CD56-NKG2C+ fraction in a handful of donors.

CDR1 and CDR2 from the germline V gene are SGHAT and FQNNGV. This CDR3 region has 16 residues. UMI-tagged 5'RACE template switching yielded the TCR beta cDNA. TCRdb reprocessed the 5' RACE reads; each CDR3 protein has one entry and no DNA is given. The ten top clones account for around a third, within a sample of 150,000 to 160,000 distinct CDR3 sequences. The receptor's source is a woman between 45 and 65 years old in good health. The sample taken for sequencing was blood T cells: a sorted CD56 or NKG2C T cell subset, CD4+ or CD8+ T cells, or bulk PBMC T cells (not recorded which). V is TRBV11-2 and J is TRBJ2-2; the TRBD2 assignment by TCRdb is unverifiable without DNA. The CDR3 region is CASLPGFGGMAGELFF.